This TCR beta chain appears in the sequencing data of a study of blood T cell repertoires in COVID-19. Germline-derived CDR1 and CDR2 are DFQATT and SNEGSKA (reference sequence). J gave up 12 bases and V 5 bases, and 7 bases lay outside the gene matches. This CDR3 has 11 amino acids. In the authors' methods: Reference gene primers were amplified, and this amplification served to estimate nucleated cell counts. Assay: immunoSEQ multiplex PCR; the TCRdb copy retains only in-frame clones and omits some. The V and J calls and clone size were taken over from that table, and D and trimming were inferred from the DNA. The sample gives 150,000 to 200,000 clones, around 79% of which show up once; around 5.9% is in the top ten. Seattle patients were enrolled during active infection and followed longitudinally.

V and J are TRBV20-1 and TRBJ1-5; 7 bases are shared with TRBD1. Source material: peripheral blood. The receptor was derived from a woman aged 40 to 49 with COVID-19, enrolled during active disease. The CDR3 loop reads CSAYQGGLQHF. CDR3 coding DNA: TGCAGTGCTTATCAGGGGGGACTCCAGCATTTT.